This is a list of T cell receptor beta chains from one sample in a study of response to subunit inactivated influenza vaccine. TCRdb re-called the RT-PCR reads through MiXCR, storing one row per CDR3 protein. The sample lists hundreds of thousands of distinct CDR3 sequences, approximately 17% occurring once. Sequenced here: PBMCs from blood, sampled about 5 days after vaccination. The receptors here all came from a man aged 50 to 60 who received an inactivated influenza vaccine. Both conserved end residues are part of each CDR3.

v_gene: TRBV27
CDR3aa: CASSLEGTYEQYF

v_gene: TRBV29-1
CDR3aa: CSVERTVSSYNEQFF

v_gene: TRBV7-9
CDR3aa: CASSPGIRGGYEQYF

v_gene: TRBV5-6
CDR3aa: CASTTGANYEQYF

v_gene: TRBV15
CDR3aa: CATKPDWGVAFSYNEQFF

v_gene: TRBV10-3
CDR3aa: CAISESPSGIADTQYF

v_gene: TRBV7-8
CDR3aa: CASSPLGQNIQYF

v_gene: TRBV7-9
CDR3aa: CASSPLRDEQYF

v_gene: TRBV4-1
CDR3aa: CASSQDELSNEQFF

v_gene: TRBV20-1
CDR3aa: CSASAGAYNEQFF

v_gene: TRBV11-2
CDR3aa: CASSLLARTSGGTDTQYF

v_gene: TRBV5-6
CDR3aa: CASSTRGGAFHMGSQYF

v_gene: TRBV29-1
CDR3aa: CSVVVRGTDTQYF

v_gene: TRBV4-1
CDR3aa: CASSQGPDSYEQYF

v_gene: TRBV7-9
CDR3aa: CASSSHRDRDAFF

v_gene: TRBV12-3/TRBV12-4
CDR3aa: CASTQGWNTEAFF

v_gene: TRBV4-3
CDR3aa: CASSQRTSGGIQSSYEQYF

v_gene: TRBV20-1
CDR3aa: CSARERLGYQETQYF

v_gene: TRBV12-3/TRBV12-4
CDR3aa: CASWTGGMETQYF

v_gene: TRBV28
CDR3aa: CANLSLTLWPEKLFF

v_gene: TRBV3-1
CDR3aa: CASSQVDSYNSPLHF

v_gene: TRBV20-1
CDR3aa: CSARDLEGRYNEQFF

v_gene: TRBV5-1
CDR3aa: CASSLETGLTEAFF

v_gene: TRBV12-3/TRBV12-4
CDR3aa: CASSRVGANVLTF

v_gene: TRBV7-8
CDR3aa: CASSLVSGDGDEQYF

v_gene: TRBV20-1
CDR3aa: CSAGLAGRNTGELFF

v_gene: TRBV5-1
CDR3aa: CASSRTGILVNTEAFF

v_gene: TRBV7-9
CDR3aa: CASIPIGVQETQYF

v_gene: TRBV29-1
CDR3aa: CSVEAAGTSGEEGGYTQYF

v_gene: TRBV20-1
CDR3aa: CSARLAGGLSTDTQYF

v_gene: TRBV4-3
CDR3aa: CASSQPTGTGFGETQYF

v_gene: TRBV5-5
CDR3aa: CASSFSNPYNEQFF

v_gene: TRBV12-3/TRBV12-4
CDR3aa: CASSQTTRDSRYNEQFF

v_gene: TRBV20-1
CDR3aa: CSARGSRLYSGANVLTF

v_gene: TRBV30
CDR3aa: CAWNGDRANQPQHF

v_gene: TRBV6-5
CDR3aa: CASSYSGTGKNEQFF

v_gene: TRBV5-1
CDR3aa: CASSWGNRTGVETQYF

v_gene: TRBV7-9
CDR3aa: CASSFGGGSADTQYF

v_gene: TRBV29-1
CDR3aa: CSVEFSGGYEQYF

v_gene: TRBV9
CDR3aa: CASSVEDSNQPQHF

v_gene: TRBV12-3/TRBV12-4
CDR3aa: CASSLRGGNYEQYF

v_gene: TRBV7-9
CDR3aa: CASSPLRSTNEQFF

v_gene: TRBV20-1
CDR3aa: CSASRGGGARAQYF

v_gene: TRBV7-8
CDR3aa: CASSLQGAFHEQYF

v_gene: TRBV28
CDR3aa: CASSPLGQENYGYTF

v_gene: TRBV5-5
CDR3aa: CASSLSDEQFF

v_gene: TRBV12-3/TRBV12-4
CDR3aa: CASSLLGRGSGNIQYF

v_gene: TRBV7-8
CDR3aa: CASSLGWTSGRANSEQFF

v_gene: TRBV7-3
CDR3aa: CASSLSGGANTQYF

v_gene: TRBV20-1
CDR3aa: CSAEKFAPLGDYNSPLHF

v_gene: TRBV20-1
CDR3aa: CSATSDREQYF